The rows below give T cell receptor beta chains drawn from one sample of a study. From the 5' RACE reads, TCRdb called clonotypes with MiXCR, one entry per CDR3 protein. Among about 50,000 distinct CDR3 sequences, 25% to 30% were seen once, and the ten largest hold under 2.5%. Sequenced: naive CD4+ T cells sorted from blood. Receptors were obtained from a female donor with breast cancer. Both conserved end residues are part of each CDR3. Fields, in order: V gene, J gene, CDR3 protein.

TRBV5-1	TRBJ2-3	CASKVEGSTDTQYF
TRBV5-5	TRBJ1-4	CASTLGGGHEKLFF
TRBV9	TRBJ2-2	CASSSRGGRASGELFF
TRBV4-2	TRBJ2-5	CASSQDFSPGESSETQYF
TRBV13	TRBJ2-3	CASSLSGGSDTQYF
TRBV29-1	TRBJ2-1	CSVASGTLKYNEQFF
TRBV29-1	TRBJ2-3	CSVSDITDTQYF
TRBV20-1	TRBJ1-1	CSASALNTEAFF
TRBV5-1	TRBJ1-4	CASSLLGQEKLFF
TRBV5-1	TRBJ1-1	CASSPIPGTENTEAFF
TRBV20-1	TRBJ1-1	CSAPSPGQGGTEAFF
TRBV5-1	TRBJ2-3	CASTKGGVSGTDTQYF
TRBV20-1	TRBJ2-7	CSPNLHRSYEQYF
TRBV12-3/TRBV12-4	TRBJ1-6	CASTWGRGISPLHF
TRBV30	TRBJ2-5	CAWIRAGVGETQYF
TRBV5-1	TRBJ1-1	CASSLEGNTEAFF
TRBV20-1	TRBJ1-2	CSADINGQVIYGYTF
TRBV21-1	TRBJ2-2	CASTPCPNTGELFF
TRBV6-1	TRBJ1-6	CASSPQVFGDNSPLHF
TRBV7-9	TRBJ2-3	CASSHTDSPDTQYF
TRBV6-1	TRBJ2-7	CASSGSTGSSYEQYF
TRBV12-3/TRBV12-4	TRBJ2-1	CASSIRPSLNEQFF
TRBV7-3	TRBJ2-5	CASSLRAGEQETQYF
TRBV12-3/TRBV12-4	TRBJ1-5	CASSLNNNQPQHF
TRBV6-2/TRBV6-3	TRBJ2-1	CAAEAGGPYNEQFF